This TCR beta chain was sequenced during a study of CD4 T cells in relation to SARS-CoV-2 and coronaviruses. Study-wide context: Controls used an HIV-1 Nef peptide pool or no peptide.

Unexposed donor CD4+ T cells date from about 2010-2019, before the COVID-19 pandemic. The cells were cultured for about ten days before CD4+ T cells were isolated. From germline, CDR1 is MNHEY and CDR2 SVGAGI. Trimming cost V 4 bases and J 7 bases; bases outside gene matches: 8. The CDR3 sequence is 14 residues long. Using immunoSEQ multiplex PCR, the repertoire was profiled, and TCRdb retains in-frame clones only, with some absent. This sample has some 19,000 clones; around four fifths occur once, and the top ten carry 20% to 25%. A remark on this clone: As yet, its antigen is unknown.

The receptor was derived from a human donor in good health. The V gene is TRBV6-5, the J gene TRBJ2-7; 9 nucleotides agree with TRBD1. What was sequenced was CD4+ T cells from PBMCs, cultured in vitro. The chain's CDR3 is CASSFLDRGGEQYF. The CDR3 DNA reads TGTGCCAGCAGTTTCCTCGACAGGGGGGGAGAGCAGTACTTC.